This TCR beta chain stems from a study of T cells expressing NK-cell markers. Study details: Seven sequenced donors out of eight were HCMV-seropositive, one seronegative.

TCRdb re-called the 5' RACE reads; every CDR3 protein appears as one record, without DNA. The listing contains about 460,000 distinct CDR3 sequences. On this clonotype: Its target is not known.

Whole-study findings and limits: Researchers report these clonotypes also headed the CD3+CD56-NKG2C+ fraction in several donors.

The sequenced sample consisted of blood T cells: a sorted CD56 or NKG2C T cell subset, CD4+ or CD8+ T cells, or bulk PBMC T cells (not recorded which). The origin of this receptor is a woman in her forties or fifties in good health.

The chain's CDR3 is CASSPIQGRPYEQYF. V and J are TRBV11-2 and TRBJ2-7. Per germline, CDR1 SGHAT and CDR2 FQNNGV. The CDR3 extends over 15 amino acids.